The following is a T cell receptor beta chain sequence with its context. Germline CDR1 and CDR2: MGHRA and YSYEKL. The V gene lost 3 bases and the J gene lost 6 bases, with 23 bases spanning the gap. The CDR3 extends over 17 amino acids. The data belong to a study of graft-versus-host responses after intestinal transplantation. Data came from immunoSEQ multiplex PCR; TCRdb stores just in-frame clones and leaves some out. The table shows 75,000 to 100,000 clones, with roughly 82% occurring only once. The rearrangement uses TRBV4-1 and TRBJ1-1, with D possibly TRBD1 on 6 matching bases. The clonotype comes from a human patient who received an intestinal transplant, so some T cells may come from the graft donor. The sequences come from PBMCs, collected 255 days after intestinal transplant. The CDR3 DNA reads as TGCGCCAGCAGCCACCGAGGGGGGGGGCTCGACGGAGCTGAAGCTTTCTTT. As protein: CASSHRGGGLDGAEAFF.